Listed here are 11 T cell receptor beta chains from one sample, sequenced in a study of T cell responses to AZD1222 COVID-19 vaccine. Generated by immunoSEQ multiplex PCR, the TCRdb table keeps only in-frame clones and is missing some. Of 100,000 to 150,000 clones detected, 65% to 90% appear once; the ten largest clones hold about 27%. Sequences were derived from peripheral blood, sampled 28 days after the second AZD1222 dose. The source of these receptors is an adult who received the AZD1222 COVID-19 vaccine.

The V gene is TRBV9, the J gene TRBJ1-2, with 8 positions matching TRBD1. The CDR3 is 15 residues long. The V gene end was trimmed by 4 bases and the J gene end by 4 bases; junction bases not matched to a gene: 9. Germline values: CDR1 SGDLS, CDR2 YYNGEE. The CDR3 DNA is TGTGCCAGCAGCCCCCACAGGGGGATCTCCTATGGCTACACCTTC. Protein: CASSPHRGISYGYTF.

The chain uses TRBV7-9 and TRBJ2-3; a weak D match, TRBD2 (6 bases). V was cut by 1 base and J by 2 bases, with 10 bases left in between. The CDR3 length is 15 residues. Germline V CDR1 and CDR2: SEHNR, FQNEAQ (reference sequence). The CDR3 DNA reads as TGTGCCAGCAGCTTAGTTGGAGGGGACACAGATACGCAGTATTTT. Protein sequence: CASSLVGGDTDTQYF.

This clone has a handful of counts. The genes are TRBV9 and TRBJ1-5; weak D call: TRBD1 (5 bases). Deletions cut 4 bases from V and 7 bases from J, with 24 bases between. The CDR3 loop spans 17 amino acids. Germline V gene lookup returns CDR1 SGDLS and CDR2 YYNGEE. CDR3 loop: CASSPSRGNGYGQPQHF. For the CDR3, the DNA is TGTGCCAGCAGCCCATCGAGGGGCAACGGGTATGGGCAGCCCCAGCATTTT.

The genes are TRBV3-1 (or the pseudogene TRBV3-2) and TRBJ2-6; D unclear. This CDR3 comprises 15 residues. CDR1 and CDR2 from the germline V gene are LGHDT and YNNKEL (reference sequence). Trimming shortened V by 3 bases and J by 0 bases, and 6 bases separated the two germline ends. Here the CDR3 DNA reads TGTGCCAGCAGCCAGGGTATCTCTGGGGCCAACGTCCTGACTTTC. Protein product: CASSQGISGANVLTF.

The rearrangement joins TRBV3-1 (or the pseudogene TRBV3-2) to TRBJ2-3; the match to TRBD2 covers 10 bases. Germline trimming cut 3 bases from V and 1 base from J; bases unmatched to any gene: 7. CDR1 and CDR2 from the germline V gene are LGHDT and YNNKEL (reference sequence). The CDR3 is 17 residues long. DNA of the CDR3: TGTGCCAGCAGCCAGGGGTGGGGGACTAGCGGCACAGATACGCAGTATTTT. It specifies CASSQGWGTSGTDTQYF.

The rearrangement links TRBV6-5 to TRBJ1-2, with D hard to call. CDR1 is MNHEY, CDR2 SVGAGI, per germline. This CDR3 contains 14 residues. V lost 4 bases to trimming and J lost 1 base, with 10 bases between them. The CDR3: CASSSTTVNYGYTF. The CDR3 DNA reads as TGTGCCAGCAGTTCTACGACGGTTAACTATGGCTACACCTTC.

V usage is TRBV7-2 and J usage is TRBJ1-5, with D maybe TRBD1 (5 bases). The V end lost 5 bases, the J end lost 5 bases, and 10 bases lay between the germline ends. Germline-derived CDR1 and CDR2 are SGHTA and FQGNSA. CDR3 size: 13 residues. The CDR3 bases are TGTGCCAGCAGCCTTCAGGGTGATCAGCCCCAGCATTTT. Its translation: CASSLQGDQPQHF.

This chain joins TRBV2 and TRBJ1-5, with 7 bases identical to TRBD1. In germline, CDR1 is SNHLY, CDR2 FYNNEI. With 7 bases clipped from V and 0 bases from J, the junction kept 9 bases outside the gene matches. The CDR3 has 16 amino acids. CDR3 nucleotides: TGTGCCAGCACCTGGGCAGGGGGACCTAGCAATCAGCCCCAGCATTTT. Translating it yields CASTWAGGPSNQPQHF. The full variable domain, its missing parts supplied by reference TRBV2 and TRBJ1-5, is EPEVTQTPSHQVTQMGQEVILRCVPISNHLYFYWYRQILGQKVEFLVSFYNNEISEKSEIFDDQFSVERPDGSNFTLKIRSTKLEDSAMYFCASTWAGGPSNQPQHFGDGTRLSIL.

The table lists this clone with a few counts. The J gene is TRBJ2-1, the V gene TRBV6-1; D ambiguous. V shed 0 bases and J shed 12 bases, with 12 bases lying between them. The CDR3 extends over 13 amino acids. Germline V CDR1 and CDR2: MNHNS, SASEGT. The CDR3 DNA reads TGTGCCAGCAGTGAAGCAATGGCGTCCGCGCAGTTCTTC. Translating gives CASSEAMASAQFF.

The chain employs TRBV9 and TRBJ2-7; TRBD1 matches at 7 bases. V dropped 0 bases and J dropped 2; count of bases not matched to a gene: 2. The CDR3 is 14 residues long. Germline V lookup: CDR1 SGDLS, CDR2 YYNGEE. CDR3: CASSVGQGPYEQYF. The CDR3 DNA reads TGTGCCAGCAGCGTAGGACAGGGACCCTACGAGCAGTACTTC.

V gene TRBV5-1 combines with J gene TRBJ2-1, with D perhaps given as TRBD1 or TRBD2 (7 bases each). This CDR3 spans 18 amino acids. Looked up from germline, CDR1 is SGHRS and CDR2 is YFSETQ. Trimming took 4 bases from V and 2 from J, leaving 22 bases between them. DNA of the CDR3: TGCGCCAGCAGCCCCGTCGGGCTTCAGGGGGGGCCCTACAATGAGCAGTTCTTC. Amino acids: CASSPVGLQGGPYNEQFF.